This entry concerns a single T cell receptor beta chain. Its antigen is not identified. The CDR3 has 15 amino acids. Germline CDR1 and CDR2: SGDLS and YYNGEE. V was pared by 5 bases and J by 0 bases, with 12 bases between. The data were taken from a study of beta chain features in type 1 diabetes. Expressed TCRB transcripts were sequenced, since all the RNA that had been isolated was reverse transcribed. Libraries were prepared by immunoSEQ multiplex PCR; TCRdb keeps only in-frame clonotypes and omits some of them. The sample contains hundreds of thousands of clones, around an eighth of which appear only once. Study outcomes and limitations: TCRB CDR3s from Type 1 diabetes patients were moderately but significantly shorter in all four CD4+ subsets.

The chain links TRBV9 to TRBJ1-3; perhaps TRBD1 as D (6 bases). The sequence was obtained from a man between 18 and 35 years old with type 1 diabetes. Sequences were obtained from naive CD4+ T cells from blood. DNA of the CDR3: TGTGCCAGCAGTTCACAGGGAGGCTCTGGAAACACCATATATTTT. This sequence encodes CASSSQGGSGNTIYF. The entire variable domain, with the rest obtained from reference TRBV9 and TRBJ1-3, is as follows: DSGVTQTPKHLITATGQRVTLRCSPRSGDLSVYWYQQSLDQGLQFLIQYYNGEERAKGNILERFSAQQFPDLHSELNLSSLELGDSALYFCASSSQGGSGNTIYFGEGSWLTVV.